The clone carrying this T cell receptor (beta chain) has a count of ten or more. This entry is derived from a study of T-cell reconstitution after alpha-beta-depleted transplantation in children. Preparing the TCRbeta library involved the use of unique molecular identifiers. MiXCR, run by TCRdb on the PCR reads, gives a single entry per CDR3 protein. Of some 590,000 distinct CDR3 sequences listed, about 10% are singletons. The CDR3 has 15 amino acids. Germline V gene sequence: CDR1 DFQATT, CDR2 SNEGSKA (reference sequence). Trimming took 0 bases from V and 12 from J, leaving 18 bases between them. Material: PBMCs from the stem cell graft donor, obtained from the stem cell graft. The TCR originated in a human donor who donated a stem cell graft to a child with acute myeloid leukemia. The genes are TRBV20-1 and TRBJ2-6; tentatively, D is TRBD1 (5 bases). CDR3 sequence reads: CSAREGAGSPAVLTF. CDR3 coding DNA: TGCAGTGCTAGAGAAGGGGCAGGTTCCCCCGCCGTCCTGACTTTC.